This T cell receptor (beta chain) derives from a study of T cells in lung cancer brain metastases. Study outcomes and limitations: Compared with paired primaries, brain metastases showed fewer unique productive clones (roughly 1,600 versus 4,900).

The protocol was immunoSEQ multiplex PCR, while the TCRdb copy is restricted to in-frame clones and leaves out a portion. The sample shows fewer than 7,000 clones, more than 85% of them seen only once. On this clone itself: What it binds is unknown.

Trimming stripped 7 bases from V and 0 bases from J, with 12 bases between. The germline gives CDR1 ENHRY, CDR2 SYGVKD. This CDR3 is 15 amino acids long. Input material: tumor tissue from the primary lung tumor. This TCR came from a man between 65 and 79 years old with non-small cell lung cancer. This rearrangement joins TRBV10-3 to TRBJ2-2; tentatively, D is TRBD1 or TRBD2 (5 bases each). Written as DNA, the CDR3 is TGTGCCATCACCTCGGGGCGAGCGAACACCGGGGAGCTGTTTTTT. It translates to CAITSGRANTGELFF.